This paragraph reports one T cell receptor beta chain. Its antigen remains unidentified. The data were taken from a study of CD4 T cells in relation to SARS-CoV-2 and coronaviruses. Before the COVID-19 pandemic, during about 2010-2018, CD4+ T cells were taken from unexposed donors. The cells were cultured for about ten days before CD4+ T cells were isolated. The protocol was immunoSEQ multiplex PCR, while the TCRdb copy is restricted to in-frame clones and leaves out a portion. The repertoire consists of some 22,000 clones, with approximately 72% occurring once and the leading ten covering around an eighth. V trimming: 9 bases; J trimming: 7 bases; junction bases outside the gene matches: 18. The CDR3 sequence is 18 residues long. Germline lookup yields CDR1 KGHDR and CDR2 SFDVKD.

The TCR sequence derives from a human donor in good health. The chain couples TRBV24-1 to TRBJ2-1; 12 positions agree with TRBD2. Sequenced: CD4+ T cells from PBMCs, cultured in vitro. CDR3 residues: CATERQGLNGTSGNEQFF. In nucleotides, the CDR3 is TGTGCCACCGAGCGACAGGGGTTGAACGGGACTAGCGGGAATGAGCAGTTCTTC.